A single sample gave rise to the 3 T cell receptor beta chains below, sequenced in a study of T cells in Graves' hyperthyroidism and ophthalmopathy. Regions amplified from RNA transcripts were the TCR beta CDR3 regions. The HTBI primer set served for first-round RT-PCR of the TCR CDR3. A single record per CDR3 protein comes from TCRdb applying MiXCR to the multiplex PCR reads. The repertoire consists of roughly 200,000 distinct CDR3 sequences, with around 20% occurring once and the leading ten covering around two fifths. Sequencing input: blood. The receptor source for this set is a man aged 40-50 years with Graves' hyperthyroidism.

There are many counts of this clonotype. The rearrangement links TRBV11-3 to TRBJ2-1; D may match TRBD1 or TRBD2 (6 bases each). CDR3 length: 13 residues. The germline V gene encodes CDR1 SGHNT and CDR2 YENEEA. V was cut by 4 bases and J by 9 bases, with 13 bases left in between. CDR3 amino acids: CASSYRGQSEQFF. The DNA for the CDR3 is TGTGCCAGCAGCTACCGGGGGCAGAGTGAGCAGTTCTTC.

On this clonotype: A much larger clone differs by one base, so this may be a read error. The chain links TRBV29-1 to TRBJ2-1, with 8 bases matching TRBD1. The CDR3 sequence is 13 residues long. Germline values: CDR1 SQVTM, CDR2 ANQGSEA. The CDR3 DNA is TGCGGCGTTTGGACAGGGTGGGACAATGAGCAGTTCTTC. Translation gives CGVWTGWDNEQFF.

V gene TRBV7-2 combines with J gene TRBJ2-3; D is possibly TRBD2 (5 bases). CDR1 SGHTA and CDR2 FQGNSA come from the germline V gene. The CDR3 loop spans 15 amino acids. Trimming left V 2 bases short and J 3 bases short, with 12 bases between. CDR3 sequence: CASSLTRGGTDTQYF. In DNA, the CDR3 is TGTGCCAGCAGCTTAACCCGGGGTGGGACAGATACGCAGTATTTT.